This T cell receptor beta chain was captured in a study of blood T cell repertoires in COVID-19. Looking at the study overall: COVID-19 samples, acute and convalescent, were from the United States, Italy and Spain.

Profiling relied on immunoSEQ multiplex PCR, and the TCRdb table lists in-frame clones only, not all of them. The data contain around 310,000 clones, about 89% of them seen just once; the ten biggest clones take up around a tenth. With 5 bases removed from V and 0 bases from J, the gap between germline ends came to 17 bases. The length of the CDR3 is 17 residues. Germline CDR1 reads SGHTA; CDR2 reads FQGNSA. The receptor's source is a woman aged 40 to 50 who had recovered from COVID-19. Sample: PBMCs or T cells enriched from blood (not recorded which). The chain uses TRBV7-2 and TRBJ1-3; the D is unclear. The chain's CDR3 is CASSTRQNRSSGNTIYF. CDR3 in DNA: TGTGCCAGCAGCACCCGCCAGAACCGCAGCTCTGGAAACACCATATATTTT.